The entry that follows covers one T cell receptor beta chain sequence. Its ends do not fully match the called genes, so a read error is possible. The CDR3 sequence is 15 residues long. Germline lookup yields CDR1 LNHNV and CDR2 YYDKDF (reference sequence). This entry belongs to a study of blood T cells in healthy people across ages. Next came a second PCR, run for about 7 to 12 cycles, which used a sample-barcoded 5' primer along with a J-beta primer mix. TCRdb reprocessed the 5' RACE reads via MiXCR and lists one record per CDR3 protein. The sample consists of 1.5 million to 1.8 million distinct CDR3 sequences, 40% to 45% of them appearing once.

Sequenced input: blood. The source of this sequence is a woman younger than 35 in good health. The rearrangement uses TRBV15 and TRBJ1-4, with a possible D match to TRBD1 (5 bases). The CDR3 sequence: CATSDRQRNNEKPFF. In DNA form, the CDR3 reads TGTGCCACCAGCGACCGACAGAGAAATAATGAAAAACCGTTTTTT.